A selection of T cell receptor beta chains follows, all from one sample in a study of T cell responses to AZD1222 COVID-19 vaccine. The protocol was immunoSEQ multiplex PCR, while the TCRdb copy is restricted to in-frame clones and leaves out a portion. The sample records approximately 110,000 clones, 88% being singletons. The input for sequencing was peripheral blood, taken on day 0 of AZD1222 vaccination. Receptor source: an adult in good health. Each CDR3 is given with its conserved first and last residue. The D gene is left open where the match is weak. A clone size is listed for some rows: how often the clone was seen (once, few, many), or a class if it is expanded.

v_gene: TRBV19
len: 14
abundance: NA
j_gene: TRBJ2-2
d_gene: NA
CDR3nt: TGTGCCAGTACCCTCCTAGCGACGGCCGGGGAGCTGTTTTTT
CDR3aa: CASTLLATAGELFF

v_gene: TRBV7-9
len: 11
abundance: few
j_gene: TRBJ1-1
d_gene: NA
CDR3nt: TGTGCCAGCAGCTTCGGAGCCGAAGCTTTCTTT
CDR3aa: CASSFGAEAFF

v_gene: TRBV30
len: 15
abundance: NA
j_gene: TRBJ1-4
d_gene: TRBD1
CDR3nt: TGTGCCTGGAGCCGAAGGGACAGGAGTAATGAAAAACTGTTTTTT
CDR3aa: CAWSRRDRSNEKLFF

v_gene: TRBV7-3
len: 15
abundance: NA
j_gene: TRBJ2-1
d_gene: NA
CDR3nt: TGTGCCAGCAGCTTAAACTCCGGGGTATACAATGAGCAGTTCTTC
CDR3aa: CASSLNSGVYNEQFF

v_gene: TRBV5-4
len: 15
abundance: few
j_gene: TRBJ2-2
d_gene: TRBD2
CDR3nt: TGTGCCAGCAGCTGGACTAGCGGGAGGACCGGGGAGCTGTTTTTT
CDR3aa: CASSWTSGRTGELFF

v_gene: TRBV29-1
len: 14
abundance: few
j_gene: TRBJ2-1
d_gene: TRBD1
CDR3nt: TGCAGCGTCAGACCGGGGACAGGAGGCGGTGAGCAGTTCTTC
CDR3aa: CSVRPGTGGGEQFF

v_gene: TRBV28
len: 17
abundance: NA
j_gene: TRBJ1-1
d_gene: NA
CDR3nt: TGTGCCAGCAGTTTATGGGGCAGTGGAGCGGTGAACACTGAAGCTTTCTTT
CDR3aa: CASSLWGSGAVNTEAFF

v_gene: TRBV30
len: 13
abundance: NA
j_gene: TRBJ1-4
d_gene: TRBD1
CDR3nt: TGTGCCTGGAGTGTAGGGACAGACGAAAAACTGTTTTTT
CDR3aa: CAWSVGTDEKLFF

v_gene: TRBV7-9
len: 15
abundance: NA
j_gene: TRBJ2-7
d_gene: TRBD1
CDR3nt: TGTGCCAGCACCATGATAGACAGGGGTCGTTACGAGCAGTACTTC
CDR3aa: CASTMIDRGRYEQYF

v_gene: TRBV2
len: 13
abundance: NA
j_gene: TRBJ2-1
d_gene: NA
CDR3nt: TGTGCCAGCAGTGAAGCGCGTCGGGTCGAGCAGTTCTTC
CDR3aa: CASSEARRVEQFF

v_gene: TRBV9
len: 17
abundance: NA
j_gene: TRBJ2-2
d_gene: TRBD2
CDR3nt: TGTGCCAGCAGCTCCAGTCCAGCGGGGGGGAACACCGGGGAGCTGTTTTTT
CDR3aa: CASSSSPAGGNTGELFF

v_gene: TRBV4-3
len: 16
abundance: NA
j_gene: TRBJ1-6
d_gene: TRBD1
CDR3nt: TGCGCCAGCAGCCATCTCGACAGGGTTGATAATTCACCCCTCCACTTT
CDR3aa: CASSHLDRVDNSPLHF

v_gene: TRBV7-3
len: 14
abundance: NA
j_gene: TRBJ1-2
d_gene: NA
CDR3nt: TGTGCCAGCAGCCCAGGAGGTAGGAGGGATGGCTACACCTTC
CDR3aa: CASSPGGRRDGYTF

v_gene: TRBV5-4
len: 15
abundance: NA
j_gene: TRBJ2-6
d_gene: NA
CDR3nt: TGTGCCAGCAGCTTGGATCTCTCTGGGGCCAACGTCCTGACTTTC
CDR3aa: CASSLDLSGANVLTF

v_gene: TRBV4-1
len: 17
abundance: many
j_gene: TRBJ1-2
d_gene: TRBD1
CDR3nt: TGCGCCAGCAGCCAAGGTGGACAGGGGCCTTCTTACTATGGCTACACCTTC
CDR3aa: CASSQGGQGPSYYGYTF

v_gene: TRBV10-3
len: 14
abundance: NA
j_gene: TRBJ1-1
d_gene: NA
CDR3nt: TGTGCCATCAGTTCCGGGTCGAAATACACTGAAGCTTTCTTT
CDR3aa: CAISSGSKYTEAFF

v_gene: TRBV18
len: 14
abundance: NA
j_gene: TRBJ2-3
d_gene: NA
CDR3nt: TGTGCCAGCTCCGGACAGACGAGCACAGATACGCAGTATTTT
CDR3aa: CASSGQTSTDTQYF

v_gene: TRBV4-1
len: 16
abundance: NA
j_gene: TRBJ1-1
d_gene: NA
CDR3nt: TGCGCCAGCAGCCACCCGGGCAGGTTGGTGAACACTGAAGCTTTCTTT
CDR3aa: CASSHPGRLVNTEAFF

v_gene: TRBV30
len: 11
abundance: NA
j_gene: TRBJ1-1
d_gene: NA
CDR3nt: TGTGCCTGGAGTAACCTGCCTGAAGCTTTCTTT
CDR3aa: CAWSNLPEAFF

v_gene: TRBV5-4
len: 17
abundance: NA
j_gene: TRBJ2-2
d_gene: NA
CDR3nt: TGTGCCAGCAGCTTGGAATCTTCCAGGGGCCGCACCGGGGAGCTGTTTTTT
CDR3aa: CASSLESSRGRTGELFF

v_gene: TRBV2
len: 15
abundance: NA
j_gene: TRBJ1-3
d_gene: NA
CDR3nt: TGTGCCAGCAGTGAAGGGCAGAGCTCTGGAAACACCATATATTTT
CDR3aa: CASSEGQSSGNTIYF

v_gene: TRBV15
len: 19
abundance: NA
j_gene: TRBJ1-3
d_gene: NA
CDR3nt: TGTGCCACCAGCAGCGTATTGGACAGTGTCGGCGGAGGAGGAAACACCATATATTTT
CDR3aa: CATSSVLDSVGGGGNTIYF

v_gene: TRBV5-1
len: 15
abundance: NA
j_gene: TRBJ2-4
d_gene: NA
CDR3nt: TGCGCCAGCAGCTTGGGGGGACTAGCCAAAAACATTCAGTACTTC
CDR3aa: CASSLGGLAKNIQYF

v_gene: TRBV28
len: 16
abundance: NA
j_gene: TRBJ1-2
d_gene: NA
CDR3nt: TGTGCCAGCATCAGCTTGAGGGACCCGTGGGACTATGGCTACACCTTC
CDR3aa: CASISLRDPWDYGYTF

v_gene: TRBV7-7
len: 15
abundance: once
j_gene: TRBJ1-2
d_gene: NA
CDR3nt: TGTGCTAGCAGCTTAGGGCAGCCCACCACCTATGGCTACACCTTC
CDR3aa: CASSLGQPTTYGYTF

v_gene: TRBV3-1/TRBV3-2
len: 15
abundance: NA
j_gene: TRBJ2-3
d_gene: NA
CDR3nt: TGTGCCAGCAGCCAAGAAGGCAGACCCACAGATACGCAGTATTTT
CDR3aa: CASSQEGRPTDTQYF

v_gene: TRBV7-3
len: 17
abundance: few
j_gene: TRBJ2-1
d_gene: TRBD2
CDR3nt: TGTGCCAGCAGCTTATTACCTAGCGGGAGCTCCTACAATGAGCAGTTCTTC
CDR3aa: CASSLLPSGSSYNEQFF

v_gene: TRBV5-1
len: 13
abundance: NA
j_gene: TRBJ2-7
d_gene: NA
CDR3nt: TGCGCCAGCAGCTTGTCTAGCTCCTACGAGCAGTACTTC
CDR3aa: CASSLSSSYEQYF

v_gene: TRBV18
len: 17
abundance: NA
j_gene: TRBJ1-2
d_gene: TRBD1
CDR3nt: TGTGCCAGCTCACCGGGGACAGGGGGCGCTCAGAGCTATGGCTACACCTTC
CDR3aa: CASSPGTGGAQSYGYTF

v_gene: TRBV5-5
len: 14
abundance: NA
j_gene: TRBJ1-1
d_gene: NA
CDR3nt: TGTGCCAGCAGCTTGGCCCATGGAGGCACTGAAGCTTTCTTT
CDR3aa: CASSLAHGGTEAFF

v_gene: TRBV11-1
len: 16
abundance: once
j_gene: TRBJ2-1
d_gene: TRBD2
CDR3nt: TGTGCCAGCAGCTCGGGACTAGCGGGTATCTACACTGAGCAGTTCTTC
CDR3aa: CASSSGLAGIYTEQFF

v_gene: TRBV4-2
len: 12
abundance: NA
j_gene: TRBJ2-7
d_gene: NA
CDR3nt: TGTGCCAGCAGGGAGGGCTCCTACGAGCAGTACTTC
CDR3aa: CASREGSYEQYF

v_gene: TRBV29-1
len: 14
abundance: NA
j_gene: TRBJ2-7
d_gene: TRBD1
CDR3nt: TGCAGCGTTATACTAGACAGGGGATCTGACGAGCAGTACTTC
CDR3aa: CSVILDRGSDEQYF

v_gene: TRBV12-3/TRBV12-4
len: 11
abundance: NA
j_gene: TRBJ1-2
d_gene: NA
CDR3nt: TGTGCCAGCGAGGGAAACTATGGCTACACCTTC
CDR3aa: CASEGNYGYTF

v_gene: TRBV14
len: 17
abundance: NA
j_gene: TRBJ2-7
d_gene: NA
CDR3nt: TGTGCCAGCAGCCAAGTCGGAGGTCAGGGGTATTACCACGAGCAGTACTTC
CDR3aa: CASSQVGGQGYYHEQYF

v_gene: TRBV27
len: 14
abundance: NA
j_gene: TRBJ1-6
d_gene: NA
CDR3nt: TGTGCCAGCAGTTCGGGACCGAATAATTCACCCCTCCACTTT
CDR3aa: CASSSGPNNSPLHF

v_gene: TRBV27
len: 17
abundance: NA
j_gene: TRBJ1-6
d_gene: TRBD1
CDR3nt: TGTGCCAGCAGTTTACCGGGGGACAGGGGGCAGAATTCACCCCTCCACTTT
CDR3aa: CASSLPGDRGQNSPLHF

v_gene: TRBV28
len: 14
abundance: NA
j_gene: TRBJ2-7
d_gene: TRBD2
CDR3nt: TGTGCCAGCAGTTCCGGGGACTACTCCTACGAGCAGTACTTC
CDR3aa: CASSSGDYSYEQYF

v_gene: TRBV7-2
len: 18
abundance: NA
j_gene: TRBJ1-1
d_gene: TRBD1
CDR3nt: TGTGCCAGCAGCAGACCGGGACAGGGGGGGTTAATGAACACTGAAGCTTTCTTT
CDR3aa: CASSRPGQGGLMNTEAFF

v_gene: TRBV19
len: 12
abundance: once
j_gene: TRBJ2-5
d_gene: TRBD1
CDR3nt: TGTGCCAGTGGACAGGGGTTTGAGACCCAGTACTTC
CDR3aa: CASGQGFETQYF

v_gene: TRBV5-4
len: 15
abundance: once
j_gene: TRBJ2-2
d_gene: TRBD1
CDR3nt: TGTGCCAGCAGCTCCCGGGACAGGGGTACCGGGGAGCTGTTTTTT
CDR3aa: CASSSRDRGTGELFF

v_gene: TRBV27
len: 15
abundance: NA
j_gene: TRBJ1-5
d_gene: TRBD1
CDR3nt: TGTGCCAGCAGTCAGGGGGCAGAGAGCAATCAGCCCCAGCATTTT
CDR3aa: CASSQGAESNQPQHF

v_gene: TRBV13
len: 16
abundance: NA
j_gene: TRBJ1-2
d_gene: NA
CDR3nt: TGTGCCAGCAGCTTAGTAGCGGGCGGAAAGGACTATGGCTACACCTTC
CDR3aa: CASSLVAGGKDYGYTF

v_gene: TRBV27
len: 15
abundance: NA
j_gene: TRBJ1-2
d_gene: NA
CDR3nt: TGTGCCAGCAGTTTATCGGGGGCAGCTACCTATGGCTACACCTTC
CDR3aa: CASSLSGAATYGYTF

v_gene: TRBV15
len: 15
abundance: NA
j_gene: TRBJ1-1
d_gene: NA
CDR3nt: TGTGCCACCAGCAGAGGGTGGGGCATCAACACTGAAGCTTTCTTT
CDR3aa: CATSRGWGINTEAFF

v_gene: TRBV6-5
len: 15
abundance: NA
j_gene: TRBJ2-5
d_gene: TRBD1
CDR3nt: TGTGCCAGCAGTCACCAAGCCGGGACAGGGGAGACCCAGTACTTC
CDR3aa: CASSHQAGTGETQYF

v_gene: TRBV29-1
len: 14
abundance: NA
j_gene: TRBJ2-7
d_gene: TRBD2
CDR3nt: TGCAGCGTGGGCGGCGGGAGTAGCTCCTACGAGCAGTACTTC
CDR3aa: CSVGGGSSSYEQYF

v_gene: TRBV11-3
len: 14
abundance: few
j_gene: TRBJ2-3
d_gene: NA
CDR3nt: TGTGCCAGCAGGTTAGGACAGAGCGCAGATACGCAGTATTTT
CDR3aa: CASRLGQSADTQYF

v_gene: TRBV29-1
len: 13
abundance: NA
j_gene: TRBJ1-2
d_gene: NA
CDR3nt: TGCAGCGTTAACGACAGGACGACCTATGGCTACACCTTC
CDR3aa: CSVNDRTTYGYTF

v_gene: TRBV15
len: 16
abundance: NA
j_gene: TRBJ2-7
d_gene: TRBD2
CDR3nt: TGTGCCACCAGCAGAGTTTCGGCGGGAGCCCTTAGGGAGCAGTACTTC
CDR3aa: CATSRVSAGALREQYF

v_gene: TRBV5-6
len: 16
abundance: NA
j_gene: TRBJ2-2
d_gene: NA
CDR3nt: TGTGCCAGCAGCTTGTTCGACGGGGCGAACACCGGGGAGCTGTTTTTT
CDR3aa: CASSLFDGANTGELFF

v_gene: TRBV28
len: 15
abundance: NA
j_gene: TRBJ2-1
d_gene: TRBD2
CDR3nt: TGTGCCAGCACTTTCAGCGGGGCGTCCTACAATGAGCAGTTCTTC
CDR3aa: CASTFSGASYNEQFF

v_gene: TRBV27
len: 17
abundance: NA
j_gene: TRBJ2-7
d_gene: TRBD2
CDR3nt: TGTGCCAGCAGTTTATCGCTCGGGACTAGCGGGAGCGGGGAGCAGTACTTC
CDR3aa: CASSLSLGTSGSGEQYF

v_gene: TRBV7-2
len: 15
abundance: NA
j_gene: TRBJ2-1
d_gene: TRBD2
CDR3nt: TGTGCCAGCAGTTTCCCGACTAGCGGAACCAATGAGCAGTTCTTC
CDR3aa: CASSFPTSGTNEQFF

v_gene: TRBV30
len: 13
abundance: NA
j_gene: TRBJ2-7
d_gene: NA
CDR3nt: TGTGCCTGGAGTGACGAGGCAGGGGATGTGCAGTACTTC
CDR3aa: CAWSDEAGDVQYF